The entry below gives a single TCR beta chain sequence along with its context. In this sample, this clonotype turned up a few times. This receptor's antigen is unknown. No base quality values were provided; no much bigger clone lies one nucleotide off. V is shortened by 1 base, J by 8 bases, and the region joining them spans 15 bases. The germline V gene (reference sequence) sets CDR1 to SEHNR and CDR2 to FQNEAQ. The CDR3 contains 15 residues, cysteine and phenylalanine counted. The kept DNA is CDR3 alone, 45 bases in frame from the first base. The roughly 39 donors, aged 6 to 90 years, were systemically healthy Caucasian individuals from Russia. Ten milliliters of peripheral blood were drawn from each donor into EDTA-treated Vacutainer tubes. PBMCs were isolated by Ficoll-Paque density-gradient centrifugation, with at least 7 million obtained per sample. Trizol reagent was used to extract total RNA from the PBMCs, yielding at least 5.5 micrograms per sample. For every donor, an aliquot of PBMCs went through flow cytometry to measure the percentages of naive CD45RAhigh/CD27high T cells.

The data stem from a study of blood T cells in healthy people across ages (dated by TCRdb to the mid-2010s). Turning to the overall study: In model experiments, template switching captured about one uniquely barcoded TCR beta cDNA molecule for every two T cells. Age-related changes in TCR beta repertoire diversity were measured in the study by deep sequencing normalized with unique cDNA molecular identifiers. Four age groups were formed from the donors: young (average about 15 years), middle-aged (less than 40), aged (roughly 56) and long-lived (82). To avoid experimental bias, donors of different ages were spread randomly across the sequencing lanes. The study analyzed two additional independent replicas of 1 million unique cDNA reads from the same blood draw for two donors, one aged 18 to 30 and one aged 80 or older. Results the study describes overall, beyond this receptor: Donor CMV infection status was unknown, potentially confounding age-related changes in expanded clonotypes. Estimates of total diversity based on one million sequenced T cells were considered lower bounds and underestimates. Compared with the aged group, more naive CD4+ T cells, fewer expanded clones and increased TCR diversity were shown by the long-lived group, suggesting age selection. Bulk unsorted PBMC profiling prevented conclusive comparison of naive and antigen-experienced compartments. As age increased, observed TCR beta diversity per million T cells dropped in a roughly linear way, and a significant reduction was already evident by age around 41. The percentage of naive T cells measured by flow cytometry correlated strongly with observed TCR beta diversity.

Preparation of the library involved 5' RACE. The instrument was an Illumina HiSeq 2500. A second about 7 to 11 cycle PCR used a sample-barcoded 5' primer and a J-beta primer mix. Each TCR beta cDNA molecule received a unique molecular identifier from a template-switch 5' adaptor carrying 12 random nucleotides. Each sample yielded at least 2.5 million CDR3-containing paired-end reads. First-strand cDNA synthesis was performed from all RNA using the Mint cDNA synthesis kit, with priming by a TRBC-specific oligonucleotide. After uracil-DNA glycosylase treatment, a first 18-cycle PCR used universal primers M1SS and BC2_uni_R on all cDNA. The authors processed their data as follows. For normalization, 1 million high-quality reads were randomly selected from each sample, with every read carrying a distinct molecular identifier. Instead of being binned into consensus sequences, reads with shared molecular identifiers were discarded. MiTCR, with a Q25 quality threshold and the strictest error-elimination algorithm, was used for CDR3 identification, clonotype clustering and error correction. A nonparametric unseen species model with Euler transformation was used to estimate a lower bound on total TCR beta diversity. The public reads were quality trimmed at Q25 with fastp and then assembled into clones with MiXCR by TCRdb, keeping productive beta chains. Each record represents a unique CDR3 protein, reported with the most common genes and DNA among its rows. The V and J calls and clone size come from TCRdb's table, not from the authors' own analysis. Present in this sample are more than 1,400,000 distinct CDR3 sequences, 40% to 50% of which were seen just once. The ten largest clones capture under 8% of the sample.

The source of this sequence is a woman aged 18-35 years in good health. Sequenced sample: blood. The sequence is built from TRBV7-9 and TRBJ2-1; TRBD2 might be the D gene, on 6 matching bases. CDR3 protein: CASSLGGAWIHEQFF. The DNA is TGTGCCAGCAGCTTAGGCGGGGCCTGGATTCATGAGCAGTTCTTC.